This T cell receptor beta chain was profiled in a study of multiple sclerosis patients with progressive multifocal leukoencephalopathy. Study-wide points: Expanded clones at PML onset predated and persisted through natalizumab therapy. In most PML patients, TRB repertoires appeared less diverse by entropy.

Trimming pared 0 bases from V and 7 bases from J, leaving 13 bases between. Germline-derived CDR1 and CDR2 are SEHNR and FQNEAQ (reference sequence). This CDR3 has 15 amino acids. Turning to this clone: Its antigen is unidentified.

Here immunoSEQ multiplex PCR was the method, and the copy in TCRdb shows in-frame clones only, minus some. The sample lists about 30,000 clones; around 93% were seen once. The time point was: before natalizumab initiation. All patients had prior interferon beta, and all PML patients were female. The T0 samples predate the first natalizumab infusion. The rearrangement links TRBV7-9 to TRBJ2-1; D not resolved. The receptor was isolated from a man under 40 with multiple sclerosis. The material sequenced was PBMCs. The CDR3 reads CASSLALSGQNEQFF. As DNA, the CDR3 is TGTGCCAGCAGCTTAGCTTTGTCAGGCCAAAATGAGCAGTTCTTC.